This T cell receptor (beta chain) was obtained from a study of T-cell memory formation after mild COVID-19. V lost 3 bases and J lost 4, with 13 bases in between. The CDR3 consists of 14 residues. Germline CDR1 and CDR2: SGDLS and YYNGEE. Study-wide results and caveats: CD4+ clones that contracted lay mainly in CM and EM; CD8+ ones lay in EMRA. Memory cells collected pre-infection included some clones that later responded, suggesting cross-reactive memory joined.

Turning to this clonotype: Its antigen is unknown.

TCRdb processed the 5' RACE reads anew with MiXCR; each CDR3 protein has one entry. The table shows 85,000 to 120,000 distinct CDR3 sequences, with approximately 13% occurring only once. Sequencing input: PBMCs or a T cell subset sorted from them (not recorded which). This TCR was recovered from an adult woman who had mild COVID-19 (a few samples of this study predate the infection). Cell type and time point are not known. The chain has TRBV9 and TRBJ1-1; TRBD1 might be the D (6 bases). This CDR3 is CASSAQGYGTEAFF. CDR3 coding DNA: TGTGCCAGCAGCGCCCAGGGGTACGGCACTGAAGCTTTCTTT.